One T cell receptor beta chain is described in this entry. Trimming at V came to 4 bases and at J to 3 bases, leaving 5 bases not matched to a gene. CDR1 is SGHRS, CDR2 YFSETQ, per germline. This CDR3 is 17 amino acids long. These data are taken from a study of blood T cell repertoires in COVID-19. Study context: There were acute and convalescent COVID-19 samples, and they came from the United States, Italy and Spain. Sources were T cells, B-cell-depleted T cells, or PBMCs; the material itself was cDNA or gDNA.

Generated by immunoSEQ multiplex PCR, the TCRdb table keeps only in-frame clones and is missing some. The data show about 14,000 clones, 83% seen once. The sequencing sample was made of peripheral blood. V gene TRBV5-1 combines with J gene TRBJ2-3, with TRBD2 matching over 16 bases. The clonotype originates from a woman aged 60-75 years with acute or convalescent COVID-19. CDR3 region: CASSPGLAGGLTDTQYF. As DNA, the CDR3 is TGCGCCAGCAGCCCGGGACTAGCGGGGGGGCTAACAGATACGCAGTATTTT.